A selection of T cell receptor beta chains follows, all from one sample in a study of spatial heterogeneity in lung cancer. TCRdb re-analysed the 5' RACE reads in MiXCR, keeping a single row per CDR3 protein. The sample includes approximately 40,000 distinct CDR3 sequences, around 6.5% of them seen just once. The source material was PBMCs, sampled at surgery. The receptors were sampled from a female donor with early-stage non-small cell lung cancer. The CDR3 runs from the conserved cysteine through the conserved F or W. D genes are given only for firm matches. Where a row states a size, it is once, few, many or the class of an expanded clone; other rows omit it.

TRBJ1-5	.	TRBV19	few	CASSNRTVANQPQHF	TGTGCCAGTAGTAACAGGACAGTTGCTAATCAGCCCCAGCATTTT
TRBJ2-7	.	TRBV29-1	.	CSVEGISYEQYF	TGCAGCGTTGAGGGCATCTCCTACGAGCAGTACTTC
TRBJ1-6	TRBD1	TRBV28	many	CASSSGTGKRGLRSPLHF	TGTGCCAGCAGTTCGGGGACAGGGAAACGAGGGTTACGATCACCCCTCCACTTT
TRBJ2-5	.	TRBV28	.	CASSLVPTGFQETQYF	TGTGCCAGCAGTTTGGTTCCCACAGGATTCCAAGAGACCCAGTACTTC
TRBJ1-1	TRBD1	TRBV9	.	CASSVVGGLNTEAFF	TGTGCCAGCAGCGTAGTAGGGGGCCTGAACACTGAAGCTTTCTTT
TRBJ2-1	TRBD1	TRBV27	medium-sized	CASSQGASYNEQFF	TGTGCCAGCAGCCAGGGGGCCTCCTACAATGAGCAGTTCTTC
TRBJ2-3	.	TRBV7-9	many	CASSLRRPYF	TGTGCCAGCAGCTTAAGGCGGCCCTATTTT
TRBJ2-1	TRBD2	TRBV7-9	many	CASSTGTSSYNEQFF	TGTGCCAGCAGCACGGGGACTAGCTCCTACAATGAGCAGTTCTTC
TRBJ1-6	.	TRBV5-1	few	CASRTTDRMESPLHF	TGCGCCAGCAGAACCACCGACAGGATGGAGTCACCCCTCCACTTT
TRBJ2-3	TRBD2	TRBV7-2	few	CASSLAPAGGRTDTQYF	TGTGCCAGCAGCTTAGCCCCAGCGGGGGGTCGCACAGATACGCAGTATTTT
TRBJ2-3	.	TRBV5-1	many	CASSLGVSPGTDTQYF	TGCGCCAGCAGCTTGGGCGTCAGCCCTGGCACAGATACGCAGTATTTT
TRBJ2-1	.	TRBV20-1	many	CSASPDSYNEQFF	TGCAGTGCTAGTCCCGACTCCTACAATGAGCAGTTCTTC
TRBJ1-5	TRBD1	TRBV7-9	many	CASSLGRGDQPQHF	TGTGCCAGCAGCTTAGGCAGGGGGGACCAGCCCCAGCATTTT
TRBJ2-3	.	TRBV9	.	CASSSRQITDTQYF	TGTGCCAGCAGCAGCAGACAGATCACAGATACGCAGTATTTT
TRBJ2-3	TRBD1	TRBV6-2/TRBV6-3	many	CASRTRTGRTDTQYF	TGTGCCAGCAGAACGCGGACAGGGAGAACAGATACGCAGTATTTT
TRBJ2-2	.	TRBV12-3/TRBV12-4	few	CASSSGTSFTGELFF	TGTGCCAGCAGTTCCGGGACCTCGTTCACCGGGGAGCTGTTTTTT
TRBJ2-3	.	TRBV3-1	.	CASSHLGADTQYF	TGTGCCAGCAGCCACCTGGGGGCAGATACGCAGTATTTT
TRBJ2-3	.	TRBV2	few	CASSERGMGTDTQYF	TGTGCCAGCAGTGAAAGAGGGATGGGCACAGATACGCAGTATTTT
TRBJ2-1	TRBD2	TRBV2	many	CASSWGLAGGSYNEQFF	TGTGCCAGCAGTTGGGGACTAGCGGGGGGGTCCTACAATGAGCAGTTCTTC